The 15 T cell receptor beta chains given below trace back to one sample, sequenced in a study of T cell repertoires in cytomegalovirus infection. TCRdb re-analysed the reads in MiXCR, keeping a single row per CDR3 protein. The repertoire holds approximately 200,000 distinct CDR3 sequences, with 28% as singletons. What was sequenced was PBMCs. The receptors here all came from a human donor in good health (CMV status not recorded). Some clones in this sample may be carry-over from other donors' samples.

This rearrangement joins TRBV7-2 to TRBJ1-1, with 8 bases fitting TRBD1. The V and J ends lost 5 bases and 5 bases, in that order; junction bases with no gene match: 7. Germline lookup yields CDR1 SGHTA and CDR2 FQGNSA. The CDR3 loop spans 14 amino acids. CDR3 in DNA: TGTGCCAGCAGCCGGTCAGGGGGCCGTACTGAAGCTTTCTTT. Translated, it gives CASSRSGGRTEAFF.

This clonotype showed up just a few times. The chain has TRBV11-2 and TRBJ2-7, with D unresolved. The length of the CDR3 is 14 residues. Germline V lookup: CDR1 SGHAT, CDR2 FQNNGV. V was trimmed by 5 bases and J by 0 bases, leaving 11 bases between them. Written as DNA, the CDR3 is TGTGCCAGCAGCCCTCAGCCCAACTCCTACGAGCAGTACTTC. Residues: CASSPQPNSYEQYF.

This clonotype was seen more than once but under ten times. CDR3 loop: CASSLLCRTVNGQPQHF. CDR3 coding DNA: TGTGCCAGCAGCTTATTGTGCCGGACGGTAAACGGTCAGCCCCAGCATTTT. The gene calls are TRBV7-6 and TRBJ1-5; no reliable D call. This CDR3 region has 17 residues. CDR1 is SGHVS, CDR2 FNYEAQ, per germline. With 2 bases removed from V and 6 bases from J, the gap between germline ends came to 20 bases.

The chain links TRBV5-1 to TRBJ1-2; 9 bases fit TRBD1. The CDR3 runs 15 residues. Germline CDR1 is SGHRS and CDR2 is YFSETQ. The ends lost 3 bases at V and 8 bases at J; junction bases unmatched: 11. DNA of the CDR3: TGCGCCAGCAGCTCCTCACCCACAGGGGGCGGAGGCTACACCTTC. Encoded protein: CASSSSPTGGGGYTF.

The V call is TRBV19, the J call TRBJ2-6; the match to TRBD2 covers 7 bases. Germline V gives CDR1 LNHDA, CDR2 SQIVND (reference sequence). This CDR3 is 19 amino acids long. V dropped 4 bases and J dropped 2; count of bases not matched to a gene: 14. The CDR3 region is CASSTAAGRGRAGANVLTF. The CDR3 DNA sequence: TGTGCCAGTAGTACGGCAGCGGGACGCGGTAGGGCTGGGGCCAACGTCCTGACTTTC.

The gene calls are TRBV2 and TRBJ1-2; possible D gene TRBD1, 5 bases. The CDR3 totals 14 residues. V was shortened by 1 base and J by 4 bases, with 10 bases between the two germline ends. Germline V gene sequence: CDR1 SNHLY, CDR2 FYNNEI. The CDR3 loop is CASSEGGASYGYTF. The CDR3 bases are TGTGCCAGCAGTGAAGGTGGGGCGAGCTATGGCTACACCTTC.

A few counts support this clonotype. The J gene is TRBJ2-3, the V gene TRBV29-1, with 15 bases identical to TRBD2. Losses at the gene ends were 6 bases for V and 5 bases for J; bases not matched to a gene: 9. The CDR3 runs 16 residues. CDR1 is SQVTM, CDR2 ANQGSEA, per germline. CDR3 amino acids: CSVRTSGGDVGDTQYF. The CDR3 DNA sequence: TGCAGCGTCCGGACTAGCGGGGGGGATGTGGGAGATACGCAGTATTTT.

The sample holds a few counts of this clonotype. The rearrangement joins TRBV2 to TRBJ1-5; 8 bases fit TRBD1. CDR1 and CDR2 from the germline V gene are SNHLY and FYNNEI. This CDR3 is built from 13 residues. Trimming removed 7 bases from V and 5 bases from J; junction bases left unmatched: 4. The CDR3 is CASKAGGYQPQHF. For the CDR3, the DNA is TGTGCCAGCAAGGCAGGGGGCTATCAGCCCCAGCATTTT.

The chain is built from TRBV7-3 and TRBJ2-1, with 10 bases matching TRBD2. The germline V gene encodes CDR1 SGHTA and CDR2 FQGTGA. The CDR3 is 16 amino acids. The junction had 4 bases not matched to a gene; V was cut back by 5 bases and J by 0 bases. CDR3 in DNA: TGTGCCAGCAGCCCTTCTAGCGGGAGCTCCTACAATGAGCAGTTCTTC. As protein: CASSPSSGSSYNEQFF.

The chain uses TRBV11-2 and TRBJ2-7, with 7 bases lining up with TRBD2. With 3 bases clipped from V and 4 bases from J, the junction kept 12 bases outside the gene matches. The CDR3 spans 16 residues. Germline V gene sequence: CDR1 SGHAT, CDR2 FQNNGV. For the CDR3, the DNA is TGTGCCAGCAGCTTCAACCCCGGACTAGAAAAGTACGAGCAGTACTTC. Encoded protein: CASSFNPGLEKYEQYF.

The gene calls are TRBV30 and TRBJ2-7; D might be TRBD1 or TRBD2, each matching 5 bases. The CDR3 runs to 16 residues. The ends were cut back, 2 bases at V and 4 bases at J, with 21 bases in the middle. Germline V gene sequence: CDR1 GTSNPN, CDR2 SVGIG (reference sequence). CDR3 bases: TGTGCCTGGAGTTCCCGGGGACGGCCTATGGTGTACGAGCAGTACTTC. Translated, it gives CAWSSRGRPMVYEQYF.

The chain uses TRBV6-2 or TRBV6-3 and TRBJ1-5; D perhaps matches TRBD1 (6 bases). The CDR3 runs to 14 residues. Germline V lookup: CDR1 MNHEY, CDR2 SVGEGT. V lost 5 bases to trimming and J lost 4 bases, with 12 bases between them. CDR3 region: CASSSRRGNQPQHF. In DNA form, the CDR3 reads TGTGCCAGCAGTAGTCGGAGGGGGAATCAGCCCCAGCATTTT.

Ten or more counts support this clonotype. The chain recombines TRBV7-2 with TRBJ1-2; D is undetermined. V was clipped by 5 bases and J by 1 base, with 8 bases between them. CDR1 and CDR2 from the germline V gene are SGHTA and FQGNSA. This CDR3 is 13 amino acids long. The chain's CDR3 is CASSLRNNYGYTF. The CDR3 nucleotides read TGTGCCAGCAGCCTCCGGAATAACTATGGCTACACCTTC.

This rearrangement joins TRBV7-4 to TRBJ2-3, with TRBD2 as a possible D gene (5 bases). V lost 5 bases, J lost 3 bases, and 9 bases lay in between. The CDR3 has 13 residues. Germline assignment: CDR1 SGHVT and CDR2 SQSDAQ. The CDR3 loop reads CASSLRETDTQYF. CDR3 in DNA: TGTGCCAGCAGCCTCCGGGAAACAGATACGCAGTATTTT.

The table lists this clonotype with many counts. V is TRBV7-2 and J is TRBJ2-7, with no clear D. In germline, CDR1 is SGHTA, CDR2 FQGNSA. The CDR3 covers 13 residues. V dropped 11 bases and J dropped 2 bases, with 16 bases sitting between them. The DNA for the CDR3 is TGTGCCTCCAAGGTTGGTGGGACCTACGAGCAGTACTTC. It specifies CASKVGGTYEQYF.